This is a list of T cell receptor beta chains from one sample in a study of cytomegalovirus exposure and HLA in healthy donors. Produced via immunoSEQ multiplex PCR; TCRdb's table is partial and in-frame only. The sample has 130,000 to 150,000 clones, roughly 80% seen once. The sample taken for sequencing was PBMCs. These receptors all come from a man aged 35 to 55 in good health and CMV-seropositive. CDR3s include the opening cysteine and the closing phenylalanine or tryptophan. A D gene is named only where the DNA matches it firmly. Not every row has a clone size; where given, it reads once, few, many or a size class.

NA	NA	TRBV5-4	15	TRBJ2-7	CASSPQQGTGYEQYF	TGTGCCAGCAGCCCTCAACAGGGGACTGGCTACGAGCAGTACTTC
TRBD1	NA	TRBV5-1	16	TRBJ1-2	CASSLEPTGRNYGYTF	TGCGCCAGCAGCTTGGAGCCGACAGGGCGTAACTATGGCTACACCTTC
NA	NA	TRBV14	16	TRBJ1-2	CASSQVPRADDYGYTF	TGTGCCAGCAGCCAAGTCCCCAGGGCGGACGACTATGGCTACACCTTC
TRBD2	NA	TRBV6-1	14	TRBJ2-1	CASRGLASYNEQFF	TGTGCCAGCAGAGGACTAGCGTCCTACAATGAGCAGTTCTTC
TRBD2	NA	TRBV6-4	13	TRBJ2-1	CASSLSGGNEQFF	TGTGCCAGCAGTTTAAGCGGGGGAAATGAGCAGTTCTTC
NA	NA	TRBV19	13	TRBJ2-3	CASTPRGTDTQYF	TGTGCCAGTACCCCGAGGGGCACAGATACGCAGTATTTT
TRBD2	few	TRBV9	15	TRBJ2-2	CASSPSGGYTGELFF	TGTGCCAGCAGCCCGTCGGGAGGGTACACCGGGGAGCTGTTTTTT
NA	NA	TRBV27	15	TRBJ1-6	CASSYGSSYNSPLHF	TGTGCCAGCAGTTACGGGAGCTCCTATAATTCACCCCTCCACTTT
TRBD1	NA	TRBV18	15	TRBJ1-5	CASSRTGDSNQPQHF	TGTGCCAGCTCACGCACAGGGGATAGCAATCAGCCCCAGCATTTT
NA	NA	TRBV10-3	13	TRBJ2-5	CATHRDTQETQYF	TGTGCCACCCACCGGGACACACAAGAGACCCAGTACTTC
NA	NA	TRBV15	18	TRBJ1-6	CATSRVSPSGGKDSPLHF	TGTGCCACCAGCAGAGTATCCCCCTCTGGAGGGAAGGATTCACCCCTCCACTTT
NA	NA	TRBV2	14	TRBJ2-7	CASSEGPPAYEQYF	TGTGCCAGCAGTGAAGGGCCACCCGCCTACGAGCAGTACTTC
TRBD2	once	TRBV10-3	13	TRBJ2-1	CAIGTSGYNEQFF	TGTGCCATCGGGACTAGCGGATACAATGAGCAGTTCTTC
TRBD1	NA	TRBV6-1	15	TRBJ1-6	CASTRWDRGNSPLHF	TGTGCCAGCACTCGATGGGACAGGGGAAATTCACCCCTCCACTTT
TRBD1	NA	TRBV7-3	13	TRBJ1-6	CASSPDRDSPLHF	TGTGCCAGCAGCCCTGACAGGGACTCACCCCTCCACTTT
NA	once	TRBV18	15	TRBJ1-1	CASSPPRGTFTEAFF	TGTGCCAGCTCACCACCCCGGGGGACGTTCACTGAAGCTTTCTTT
NA	NA	TRBV15	15	TRBJ1-2	CATSRRGLANYGYTF	TGTGCCACCAGCAGACGGGGGTTAGCTAACTATGGCTACACCTTC
NA	once	TRBV7-9	15	TRBJ2-7	CSSSPPQHTTYEQYF	TGTTCCAGCAGCCCGCCCCAACACACTACCTACGAGCAGTACTTC
NA	NA	TRBV5-1	14	TRBJ1-3	CASRLTGSGNTIYF	TGCGCCAGCCGCCTAACTGGCTCTGGAAACACCATATATTTT
NA	NA	TRBV10-1	14	TRBJ2-7	CASSGSPNRAEQYF	TGCGCCAGCAGTGGCTCACCAAACAGGGCGGAGCAGTACTTC
NA	NA	TRBV19	15	TRBJ1-2	CASTNQELAGYGYTF	TGTGCCAGCACTAATCAAGAGCTGGCGGGCTATGGCTACACCTTC
TRBD2	NA	TRBV5-6	15	TRBJ2-7	CASSPRGRAVYEQYF	TGTGCCAGCAGCCCCCGGGGGAGGGCGGTCTACGAGCAGTACTTC
NA	NA	TRBV5-1	11	TRBJ2-5	CASRLQETQYF	TGCGCCAGCAGGTTACAAGAGACCCAGTACTTC
NA	NA	TRBV27	15	TRBJ1-6	CASSLPGAYNSPLHF	TGTGCCAGCAGTTTGCCCGGGGCCTATAATTCACCCCTCCACTTT
TRBD2	NA	TRBV5-1	19	TRBJ2-5	CASSQQGASGSGGQETQYF	TGCGCCAGCAGCCAGCAGGGGGCTAGCGGGAGCGGAGGGCAAGAGACCCAGTACTTC
NA	NA	TRBV6-1	15	TRBJ1-5	CASSSSPGSNQPQHF	TGTGCCAGCAGTTCTTCTCCCGGGAGCAATCAGCCCCAGCATTTT
NA	NA	TRBV6-5	15	TRBJ1-5	CASSYYGGSNQPQHF	TGTGCCAGCAGTTACTATGGGGGGAGCAATCAGCCCCAGCATTTT
NA	NA	TRBV5-1	16	TRBJ2-3	CASSLGASGSTDTQYF	TGCGCCAGCAGCTTGGGTGCCAGCGGGAGCACAGATACGCAGTATTTT
TRBD2	NA	TRBV5-1	16	TRBJ2-1	CASSLDPGGTYNEQFF	TGCGCCAGCAGCTTGGACCCGGGAGGGACCTACAATGAGCAGTTCTTC
NA	NA	TRBV30	14	TRBJ1-3	CAWSVGRAGNTIYF	TGTGCCTGGAGTGTCGGCAGGGCTGGAAACACCATATATTTT
TRBD1	NA	TRBV5-1	15	TRBJ2-2	CASSSTGAQTGELFF	TGCGCCAGCAGCTCAACAGGGGCGCAGACCGGGGAGCTGTTTTTT
TRBD1	few	TRBV6-4	13	TRBJ1-1	CASSATGGTEAFF	TGTGCCAGCAGCGCGACAGGGGGCACTGAAGCTTTCTTT
NA	NA	TRBV7-3	16	TRBJ2-2	CASSLTVVVNTGELFF	TGTGCCAGCAGCCTTACTGTGGTAGTGAACACCGGGGAGCTGTTTTTT
NA	NA	TRBV11-3	14	TRBJ2-1	CASSQGTRYNEQFF	TGTGCCAGCAGCCAGGGAACACGTTACAATGAGCAGTTCTTC
NA	NA	TRBV18	14	TRBJ1-1	CASSPQGPNTEAFF	TGTGCCAGCTCACCACAGGGGCCTAACACTGAAGCTTTCTTT
NA	NA	TRBV5-5	13	TRBJ1-4	CASSYTRGEKLFF	TGTGCCAGCAGCTATACACGGGGTGAAAAACTGTTTTTT
TRBD2	once	TRBV27	16	TRBJ2-7	CASSLAGTSGSYEQYF	TGTGCCAGCAGTTTAGCAGGGACTAGCGGATCCTACGAGCAGTACTTC
TRBD1	NA	TRBV30	13	TRBJ1-6	CARRDRDNSPLHF	TGTGCCCGCCGGGACAGGGATAATTCACCCCTCCACTTT
NA	NA	TRBV4-2	15	TRBJ2-6	CASSPAGTGANVLTF	TGTGCCAGCAGCCCGGCCGGGACTGGGGCCAACGTCCTGACTTTC
NA	NA	TRBV7-9	14	TRBJ1-5	CASSFEGENQPQHF	TGTGCCAGCAGCTTTGAAGGGGAAAATCAGCCCCAGCATTTT